These 20 T cell receptor beta chains were all obtained from the same sample, sequenced in a study of T cells in Graves' hyperthyroidism and ophthalmopathy. There were TCR beta CDR3 regions amplified from RNA transcripts. TCR CDR3 regions were first amplified by RT-PCR with HTBI primers. TCRdb analysed the multiplex PCR reads with MiXCR anew, one entry per CDR3 protein. The sample shows about 640,000 distinct CDR3 sequences, about 20% of them seen only once. The sequencing sample was made of blood. These receptors all come from a man between 25 and 39 years old with Graves' ophthalmopathy.

Many counts were recorded for this clonotype. This sequence joins TRBV6-2 or TRBV6-3 and TRBJ1-1; D is uncertain. CDR1 and CDR2 from the germline V gene are MNHEY and SVGEGT. Trimming stripped 0 bases from V and 1 base from J, with 12 bases between. CDR3 length: 16 residues. The CDR3 bases are TGTGCCAGCAGTTACTCGCGTCGCGACCCGAACACTGAAGCTTTCTTT. Translating gives CASSYSRRDPNTEAFF.

In its sample, this clonotype was seen a few times. V gene TRBV6-1 combines with J gene TRBJ1-1; D uncertain. Germline CDR1 and CDR2: MNHNS and SASEGT. V was cut by 7 bases and J by 0 bases, with 15 bases left in between. This CDR3 region has 15 residues. Here the CDR3 DNA reads TGTGCCAGCAACAAGGGTAAGGTCATGAACACTGAAGCTTTCTTT. Amino acid sequence: CASNKGKVMNTEAFF.

This clonotype was seen more than once but under ten times. The V call is TRBV7-2, the J call TRBJ2-3, with D uncertain. CDR1 SGHTA and CDR2 FQGNSA come from the germline V gene. The CDR3 sequence is 15 residues long. V was clipped by 1 base and J by 1 base, with 9 bases between them. The CDR3 DNA reads as TGTGCCAGCAGCTTAGGAACAGACGGCACAGATACGCAGTATTTT. Translated, it gives CASSLGTDGTDTQYF.

This sequence joins TRBV25-1 and TRBJ1-4, with D perhaps TRBD1 (5 bases). The germline CDR1 and CDR2 sequences are MGHDK and SYGVNS. The V end was cut by 3 bases, the J end by 3 bases, with 8 bases between. This CDR3 is built from 14 residues. CDR3 DNA sequence: TGTGCCAGCAGTGATAAGGGGTCTAATGAAAAACTGTTTTTT. As protein: CASSDKGSNEKLFF.

CDR3 amino acids: CASAGTSGPREYEQYF. For the CDR3, the DNA is TGTGCCAGCGCGGGGACTAGCGGGCCCAGGGAATACGAGCAGTACTTC. The V call is TRBV2, the J call TRBJ2-7, with 12 bases that match TRBD2. V was clipped by 8 bases and J by 4 bases; unmatched bases: 12. CDR3 length: 16 amino acids. Per germline, CDR1 SNHLY and CDR2 FYNNEI. The full variable domain, its missing parts supplied by reference TRBV2 and TRBJ2-7, is EPEVTQTPSHQVTQMGQEVILRCVPISNHLYFYWYRQILGQKVEFLVSFYNNEISEKSEIFDDQFSVERPDGSNFTLKIRSTKLEDSAMYFCASAGTSGPREYEQYFGPGTRLTVT.

This sequence joins TRBV29-1 and TRBJ2-1; D unclear. From germline, CDR1 is SQVTM and CDR2 ANQGSEA. The CDR3 runs 11 residues. V was clipped by 4 bases and J by 5 bases, with 6 bases between them. The CDR3 sequence: CSVGSDNEQFF. CDR3 nucleotides: TGCAGCGTTGGGTCAGACAATGAGCAGTTCTTC.

The chain has TRBV30 and TRBJ1-1, with D unclear. Germline V gene data show CDR1 as GTSNPN and CDR2 as SVGIG (reference sequence). There are 14 residues in the CDR3. The V and J ends lost 4 bases and 0 bases respectively, with 12 bases between them. DNA for the CDR3: TGTGCCTGGACCCCGGAAGGCATGAACACTGAAGCTTTCTTT. Protein product: CAWTPEGMNTEAFF. The full variable domain, its missing parts supplied by reference TRBV30 and TRBJ1-1, is SQTIHQWPATLVQPVGSPLSLECTVEGTSNPNLYWYRQAAGRGLQLLFYSVGIGQISSEVPQNLSASRPQDRQFILSSKKLLLSDSGFYLCAWTPEGMNTEAFFGQGTRLTVV.

The V and J genes are TRBV7-8 and TRBJ2-1, with D unclear. The CDR3 covers 15 residues. Germline values: CDR1 SGHVS, CDR2 FQNEAQ. V was cut by 5 bases and J by 0 bases, with 11 bases left in between. This chain's CDR3 is CASSPHSSSYNEQFF. The CDR3 DNA reads TGTGCCAGCAGCCCTCACAGTAGCTCCTACAATGAGCAGTTCTTC.

This clonotype was counted many times. This chain joins TRBV20-1 and TRBJ2-7; D is possibly TRBD2 (5 bases). The V gene's germline CDR1 is DFQATT and CDR2 SNEGSKA (reference sequence). This CDR3 is 12 amino acids long. Trimming left V 3 bases short and J 2 bases short, with 8 bases between. The CDR3 here is CSASGKTYEQYF. The CDR3 DNA sequence: TGCAGTGCTAGCGGGAAGACCTACGAGCAGTACTTC.

This clonotype came up once. V gene TRBV24-1 combines with J gene TRBJ2-7; TRBD2 might be the D (5 bases). The CDR3 is 16 amino acids. Germline loops: CDR1 KGHDR, CDR2 SFDVKD. V was shortened by 2 bases and J by 0 bases, with 13 bases between the two germline ends. The CDR3: CATSDSFGLSSYEQYF. In DNA form, the CDR3 reads TGTGCCACCAGTGATTCCTTCGGACTTTCCTCCTACGAGCAGTACTTC.

This clonotype was detected only a few times. This chain joins TRBV5-1 and TRBJ2-7; 7 nucleotides line up with TRBD1. The germline CDR1 and CDR2 sequences are SGHRS and YFSETQ. The CDR3 covers 16 residues. J lost 2 bases, V lost 7 bases, and 15 bases had no gene match. This CDR3 is CASCPGQPIDTYEQYF. The CDR3, as DNA: TGCGCCAGCTGCCCGGGACAGCCGATAGATACCTACGAGCAGTACTTC.

V gene TRBV7-9 combines with J gene TRBJ1-1; unclear D gene. V gave up 4 bases and J gave up 4 bases, with 7 bases separating them. CDR1 is SEHNR, CDR2 FQNEAQ, per germline (reference sequence). The CDR3 is made up of 12 amino acids. CDR3 sequence (DNA): TGTGCCAGCAGCTCAAGGGCCACTGAAGCTTTCTTT. Protein: CASSSRATEAFF.

The rearrangement uses TRBV2 and TRBJ2-2; no clear D gene. Germline loops: CDR1 SNHLY, CDR2 FYNNEI. V gave up 7 bases and J gave up 0 bases, with 12 bases separating them. This CDR3 spans 15 amino acids. CDR3 protein: CASTYRRANTGELFF. CDR3 nucleotides: TGTGCCAGCACGTATAGGCGCGCGAACACCGGGGAGCTGTTTTTT. The full variable domain, its missing parts supplied by reference TRBV2 and TRBJ2-2, is EPEVTQTPSHQVTQMGQEVILRCVPISNHLYFYWYRQILGQKVEFLVSFYNNEISEKSEIFDDQFSVERPDGSNFTLKIRSTKLEDSAMYFCASTYRRANTGELFFGEGSRLTVL.

This rearrangement joins TRBV5-1 to TRBJ2-2; D possibly uses TRBD1 or TRBD2 (5 bases each). Germline-derived CDR1 and CDR2 are SGHRS and YFSETQ. Trimming cost V 2 bases and J 0 bases, with 17 bases left between them. The CDR3 is 18 residues long. The CDR3 here is CASSFGSAGTSNTGELFF. For the CDR3, the DNA is TGCGCCAGCAGCTTTGGTTCCGCCGGGACCTCGAACACCGGGGAGCTGTTTTTT.

The table lists this clonotype with a few counts. The chain couples TRBV5-6 to TRBJ2-7, with TRBD1 identical over 7 bases. Germline V CDR1 and CDR2: SGHDT, YYEEEE. The J segment lost 2 bases and the V segment lost 5 bases, leaving 16 bases of the junction unmatched. This CDR3 has 17 amino acids. CDR3 residues: CASSPSTFRQGPYEQYF. The DNA for the CDR3 is TGTGCCAGCAGTCCATCCACCTTTAGACAGGGACCCTACGAGCAGTACTTC.

The rearrangement links TRBV6-5 to TRBJ2-7; 7 positions agree with TRBD1. CDR1 and CDR2 (germline): MNHEY, SVGAGI. The CDR3 extends over 16 amino acids. J was trimmed by 2 bases and V by 0 bases; bases with no gene match: 7. DNA of the CDR3: TGTGCCAGCAGTTACTCAGGGGGCAGCTCTCCCTACGAGCAGTACTTC. As protein: CASSYSGGSSPYEQYF.

This clonotype has only a few counts. V and J are TRBV2 and TRBJ2-1, with D possibly being TRBD1 or TRBD2 (5 bases each). The CDR3 contains 15 residues. Germline CDR1 is SNHLY and CDR2 is FYNNEI. V shed 8 bases and J shed 6 bases, with 20 bases lying between them. The CDR3 DNA reads TGTGCCAGCGGAACAATACCGGGGACCTTCAATGAGCAGTTCTTC. This encodes CASGTIPGTFNEQFF.

The V and J genes are TRBV9 and TRBJ2-7, with 10 bases matching TRBD2. V gave up 2 bases and J gave up 6 bases; unmatched junction bases: 11. Germline V gene data show CDR1 as SGDLS and CDR2 as YYNGEE. This CDR3 region has 16 residues. This CDR3 is CASSVARASGRGEQYF. The CDR3, as DNA: TGTGCCAGCAGCGTCGCTAGGGCTAGCGGGAGAGGCGAGCAGTACTTC.

This clonotype was picked up many times. The V call is TRBV18, the J call TRBJ1-1; unclear D gene. The V end lost 6 bases, the J end lost 1 base, and 9 bases lay between the germline ends. The CDR3 has 13 residues. The germline V gene encodes CDR1 KGHSH and CDR2 LQKENI. Here the CDR3 reads CASSDQRNTEAFF. DNA for the CDR3: TGTGCCAGCTCCGATCAGAGGAACACTGAAGCTTTCTTT.

This clonotype was seen once. The chain couples TRBV9 to TRBJ2-1; D unclear. The length of the CDR3 is 13 residues. V dropped 3 bases and J dropped 6 bases, with 10 bases sitting between them. Germline values: CDR1 SGDLS, CDR2 YYNGEE. The CDR3 sequence is CASSDLPGNEQFF. The DNA for the CDR3 is TGTGCCAGCAGCGACCTCCCCGGCAATGAGCAGTTCTTC.